This record covers a single T cell receptor beta chain. In its sample, this clonotype comes out as medium-sized (0.01 to 0.1%). Its specific antigen is unknown. Qualities for individual bases were not recorded, and no much larger clone is one base off. This specimen belongs to a study of T and B cells in COVID-19 patients (dated by TCRdb to the early 2020s). In terms of the full investigation: In this study, adaptive immunity was profiled in COVID-19 patients who either had active infection or had recovered, using TRB and IGH repertoire sequencing of peripheral blood. A recovered cohort was made up of 15 to 19 patients contributing approximately 20 samples, mostly after mild to moderate COVID-19 managed as outpatients. The recovered cohort had a median age of about 34 years, compared with 65 to 80 years in the active-infection cohort. Critical illness requiring mechanical ventilation or ECMO was present in about 65% of the 20 patients in the active-infection cohort. In the active-infection cohort, nine tenths of the roughly 20 patients had comorbidities linked to unfavorable COVID-19 outcome. The repository of TCR and BCR sequences included over 55 time points from about 35 patients, and more than 7 million TCR sequences were analysed. A couple of patients were in both the active and recovered cohorts because samples existed from active disease and from after recovery. Repertoire analyses used an age-matched reference group of 35 to 40 healthy donors who were negative for COVID-19 antibodies as the comparison. Up to about 9 follow-up blood samples were collected per patient, with some samples spanning different disease stages in the same individual. Beyond this particular receptor, the publication reports: Few blood samples were available from mildly ill patients while symptoms were present, and early samples from severe cases were likewise scarce. Patients with COVID-19 were reported to show strongly skewed TRBV/TRBJ gene usage. Prospective validation of the reported TCR clusters was stated to be required before clinical use. The recovered cohort had roughly 2,100 exclusive TCR clusters, including some 30 low-pGen clusters. The size of the cohort was considered insufficient for assessing HLA contributions to COVID-19 susceptibility or severity. Specific T cell subsets (CD4+/Treg/CD8+) and sorted SARS-CoV-2-responsive or tetramer+ T cells had not yet been sequenced, and these experiments were ongoing. TRB repertoires were found to be highly clonal in active COVID-19, whereas diversity and richness at recovery were found to rise above healthy donor levels.

The listed sequencing device is Illumina MiSeq. Multiplex PCR with BIOMED2 TRB-A/B primer pools was used to amplify the TRB rearrangements. Illumina-compatible adapters and 7-nucleotide sample barcodes were added to the amplicons in two consecutive PCRs. All library PCRs used Phusion HS II polymerase. Amplicons were gel-purified with the NucleoSpin Gel and PCR Clean-up kit, quantified on Qubit, and pooled at approximately 4.3 nM. The quality of the amplicon pool was checked on an Agilent 2100 Bioanalyzer prior to Illumina next-generation sequencing. Processing in the source paper ran as follows. Annotation of TRB rearrangements was done in MiXCR 3.0.8 with the default MiXCR reference library. Non-productive reads and sequences with fewer than 2 reads were excluded, and each unique CDR3 nucleotide sequence counted as one clone. Clonality, diversity, richness and V-J gene usage were calculated in R 3.5.1. GLIPH2 was used to cluster TCRs based on CDR3 similarity, and OLGA was used to calculate the generation probabilities. Only GLIPH2 clusters containing at least four unique TCR clonotypes present in at least three individuals were kept. TCRdb trimmed public reads at Q25 via fastp, called clones via MiXCR and kept in-frame beta chains. Rows with one shared CDR3 protein collapse into an entry with the most common genes and DNA. These V and J calls derive from TCRdb rather than the authors' analysis. The sample contains about 4,100 distinct CDR3 sequences, about a quarter of them found a single time. The ten largest clones capture approximately 22% of the sample.

V sheds 5 bases and J sheds 4 bases, leaving 8 bases between their ends. The CDR3, cysteine through phenylalanine, is 11 amino acids long. Only the CDR3 part of the read is kept: 33 bases, read in frame from the first base. CDR1 GTSNPN and CDR2 SVGIG were looked up in the germline V gene (reference sequence). Genomic DNA extracted from blood, in amounts of roughly 230-550 ng, served as the starting material for amplifying TRB repertoires. The TCR originated in a human donor with active COVID-19. The sample consisted of blood. The chain was built from TRBV30 and TRBJ2-5; TRBD2 is possibly the D segment (6 matching bases). In nucleotide form, the sequence is TGTGCCTGGGGGGGAGGAGAGACCCAGTACTTC. Translated, this gives CAWGGGETQYF.